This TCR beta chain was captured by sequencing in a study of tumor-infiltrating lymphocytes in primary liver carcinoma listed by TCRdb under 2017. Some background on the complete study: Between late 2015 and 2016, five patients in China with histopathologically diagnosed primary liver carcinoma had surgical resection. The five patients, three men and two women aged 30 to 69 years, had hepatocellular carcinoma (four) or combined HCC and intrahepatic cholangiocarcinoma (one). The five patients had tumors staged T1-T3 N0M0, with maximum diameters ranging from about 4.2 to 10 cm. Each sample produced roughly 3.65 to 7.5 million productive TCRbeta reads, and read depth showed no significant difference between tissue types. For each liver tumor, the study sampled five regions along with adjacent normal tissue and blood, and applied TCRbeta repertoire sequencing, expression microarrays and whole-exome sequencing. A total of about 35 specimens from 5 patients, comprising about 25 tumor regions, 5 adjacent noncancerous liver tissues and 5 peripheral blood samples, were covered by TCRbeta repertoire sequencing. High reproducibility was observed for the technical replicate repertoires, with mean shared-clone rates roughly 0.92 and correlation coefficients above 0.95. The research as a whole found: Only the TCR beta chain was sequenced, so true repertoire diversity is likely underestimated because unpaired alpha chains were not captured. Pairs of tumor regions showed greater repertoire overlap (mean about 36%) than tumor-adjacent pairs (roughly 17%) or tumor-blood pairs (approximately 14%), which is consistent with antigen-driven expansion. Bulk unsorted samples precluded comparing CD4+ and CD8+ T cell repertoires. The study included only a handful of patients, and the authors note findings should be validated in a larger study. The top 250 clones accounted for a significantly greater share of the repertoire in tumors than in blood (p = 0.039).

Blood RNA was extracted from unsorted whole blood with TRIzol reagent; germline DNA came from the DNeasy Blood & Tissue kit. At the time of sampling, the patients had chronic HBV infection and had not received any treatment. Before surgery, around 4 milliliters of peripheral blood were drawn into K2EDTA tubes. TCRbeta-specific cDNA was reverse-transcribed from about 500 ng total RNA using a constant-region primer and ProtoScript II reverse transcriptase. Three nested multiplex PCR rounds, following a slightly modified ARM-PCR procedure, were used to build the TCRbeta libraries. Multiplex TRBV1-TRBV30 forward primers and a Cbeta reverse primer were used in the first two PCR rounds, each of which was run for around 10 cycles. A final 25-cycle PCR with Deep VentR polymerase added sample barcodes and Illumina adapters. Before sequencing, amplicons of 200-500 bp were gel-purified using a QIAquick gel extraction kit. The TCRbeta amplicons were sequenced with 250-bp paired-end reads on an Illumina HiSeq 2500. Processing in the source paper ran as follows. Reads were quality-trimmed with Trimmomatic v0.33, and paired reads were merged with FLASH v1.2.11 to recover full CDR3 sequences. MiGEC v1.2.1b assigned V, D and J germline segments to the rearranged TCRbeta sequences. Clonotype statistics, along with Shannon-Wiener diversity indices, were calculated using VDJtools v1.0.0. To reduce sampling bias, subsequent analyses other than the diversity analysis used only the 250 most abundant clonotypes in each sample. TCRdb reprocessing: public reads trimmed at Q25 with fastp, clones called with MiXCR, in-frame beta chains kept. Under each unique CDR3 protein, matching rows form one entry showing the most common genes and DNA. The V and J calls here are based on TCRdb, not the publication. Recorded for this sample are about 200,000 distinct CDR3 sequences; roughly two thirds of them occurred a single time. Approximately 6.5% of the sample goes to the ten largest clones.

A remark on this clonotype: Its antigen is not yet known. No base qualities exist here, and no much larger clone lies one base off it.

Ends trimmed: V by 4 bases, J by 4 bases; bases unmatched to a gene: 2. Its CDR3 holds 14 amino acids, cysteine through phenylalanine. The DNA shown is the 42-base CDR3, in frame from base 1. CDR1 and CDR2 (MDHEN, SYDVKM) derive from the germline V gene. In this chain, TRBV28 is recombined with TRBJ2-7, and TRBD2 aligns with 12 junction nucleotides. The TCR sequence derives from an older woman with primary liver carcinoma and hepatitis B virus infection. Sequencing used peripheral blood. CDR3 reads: CASSWTSGTYEQYF. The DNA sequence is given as TGTGCCAGCAGTTGGACTAGCGGGACTTACGAGCAGTACTTC.